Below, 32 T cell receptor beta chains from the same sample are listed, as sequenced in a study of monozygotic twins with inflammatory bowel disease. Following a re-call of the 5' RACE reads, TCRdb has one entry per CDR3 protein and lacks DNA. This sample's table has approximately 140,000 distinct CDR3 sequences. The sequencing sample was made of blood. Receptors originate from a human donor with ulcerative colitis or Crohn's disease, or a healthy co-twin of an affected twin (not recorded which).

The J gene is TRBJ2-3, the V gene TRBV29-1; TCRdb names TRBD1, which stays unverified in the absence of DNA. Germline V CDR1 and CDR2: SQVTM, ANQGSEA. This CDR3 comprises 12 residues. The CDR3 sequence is CSVEKDRVTQYF.

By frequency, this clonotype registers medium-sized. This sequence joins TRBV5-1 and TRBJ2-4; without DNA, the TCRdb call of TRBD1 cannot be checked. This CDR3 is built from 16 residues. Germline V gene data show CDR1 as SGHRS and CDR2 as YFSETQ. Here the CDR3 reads CASSLVGGGSKNIQYF.

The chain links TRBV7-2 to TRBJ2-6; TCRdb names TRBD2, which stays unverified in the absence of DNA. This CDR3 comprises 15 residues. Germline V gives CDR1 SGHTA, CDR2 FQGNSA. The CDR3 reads CASSSRATGANVLTF.

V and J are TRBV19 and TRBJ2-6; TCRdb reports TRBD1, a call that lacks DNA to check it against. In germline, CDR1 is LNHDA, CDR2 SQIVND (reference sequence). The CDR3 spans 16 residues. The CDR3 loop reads CASTPRAVSGANVLTF.

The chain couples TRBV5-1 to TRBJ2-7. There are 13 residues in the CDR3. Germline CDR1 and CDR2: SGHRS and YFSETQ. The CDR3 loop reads CASSLDRTYDQYF.

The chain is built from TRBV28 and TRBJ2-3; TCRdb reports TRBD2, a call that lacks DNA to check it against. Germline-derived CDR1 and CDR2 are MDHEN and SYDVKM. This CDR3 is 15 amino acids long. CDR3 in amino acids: CASSRQRDAGDTQYF.

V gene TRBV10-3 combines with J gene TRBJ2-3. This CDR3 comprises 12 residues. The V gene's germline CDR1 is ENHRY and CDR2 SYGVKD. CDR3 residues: CAITPGGDTQYF.

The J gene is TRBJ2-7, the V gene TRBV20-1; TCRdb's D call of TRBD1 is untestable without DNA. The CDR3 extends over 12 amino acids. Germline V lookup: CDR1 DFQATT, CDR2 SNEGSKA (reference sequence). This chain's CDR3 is CSASGGSYEQYF.

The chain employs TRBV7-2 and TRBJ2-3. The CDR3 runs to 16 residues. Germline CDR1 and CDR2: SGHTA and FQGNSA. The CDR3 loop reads CASSLSVDPSTDTQYF.

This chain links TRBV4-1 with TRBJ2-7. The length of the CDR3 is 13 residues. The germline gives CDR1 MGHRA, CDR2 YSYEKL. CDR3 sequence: CASSQEGWGEQYF.

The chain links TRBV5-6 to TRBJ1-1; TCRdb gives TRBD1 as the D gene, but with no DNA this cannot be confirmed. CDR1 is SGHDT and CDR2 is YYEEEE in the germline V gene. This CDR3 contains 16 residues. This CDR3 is CASSLLQGAPKTEAFF.

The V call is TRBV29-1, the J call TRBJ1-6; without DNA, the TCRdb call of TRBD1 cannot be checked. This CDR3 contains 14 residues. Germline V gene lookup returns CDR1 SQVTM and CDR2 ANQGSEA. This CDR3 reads CSVGQGDIGSPLHF.

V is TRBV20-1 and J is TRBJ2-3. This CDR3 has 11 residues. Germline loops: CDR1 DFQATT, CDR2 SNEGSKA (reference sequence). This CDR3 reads CSVGISDTQYF.

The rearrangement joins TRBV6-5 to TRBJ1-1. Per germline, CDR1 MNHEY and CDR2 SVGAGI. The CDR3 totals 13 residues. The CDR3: CASSYSRFTEAFF.

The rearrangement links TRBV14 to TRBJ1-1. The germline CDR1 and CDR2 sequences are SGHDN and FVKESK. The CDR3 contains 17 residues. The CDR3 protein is CASSQETYTYELTEAFF.

CDR3: CSAPQFQTGELFF. This chain joins TRBV20-1 and TRBJ2-2; as DNA is missing, the TRBD2 call by TCRdb cannot be tested. Germline V CDR1 and CDR2: DFQATT, SNEGSKA (reference sequence). There are 13 residues in the CDR3.

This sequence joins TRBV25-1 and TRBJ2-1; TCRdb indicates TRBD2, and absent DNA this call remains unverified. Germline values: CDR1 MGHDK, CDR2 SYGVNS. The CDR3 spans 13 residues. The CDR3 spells CASNQEGYNEQFF.

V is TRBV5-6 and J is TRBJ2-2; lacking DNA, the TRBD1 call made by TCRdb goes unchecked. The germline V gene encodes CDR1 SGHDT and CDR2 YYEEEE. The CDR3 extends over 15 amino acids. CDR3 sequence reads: CASSRGTGGTGELFF. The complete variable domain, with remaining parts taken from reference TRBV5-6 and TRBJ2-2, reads DAGVTQSPTHLIKTRGQQVTLRCSPKSGHDTVSWYQQALGQGPQFIFQYYEEEERQRGNFPDRFSGHQFPNYSSELNVNALLLGDSALYLCASSRGTGGTGELFFGEGSRLTVL.

The CDR3 sequence is CASSPQRGGAVPNEQFF. The gene calls are TRBV5-1 and TRBJ2-1; TCRdb outputs TRBD2, but without DNA this stays unchecked. Germline V gene data show CDR1 as SGHRS and CDR2 as YFSETQ. The CDR3 runs 17 residues.

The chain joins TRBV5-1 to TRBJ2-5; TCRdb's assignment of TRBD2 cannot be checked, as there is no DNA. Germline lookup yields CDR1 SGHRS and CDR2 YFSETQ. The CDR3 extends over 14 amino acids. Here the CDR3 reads CASSSGQGRETQYF.

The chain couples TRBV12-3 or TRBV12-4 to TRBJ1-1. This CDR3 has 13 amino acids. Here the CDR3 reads CASSDRDFTEAFF.

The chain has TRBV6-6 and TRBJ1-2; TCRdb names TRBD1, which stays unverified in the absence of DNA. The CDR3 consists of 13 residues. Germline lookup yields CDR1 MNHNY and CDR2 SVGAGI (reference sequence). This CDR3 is CASSNNRGFGYTF.

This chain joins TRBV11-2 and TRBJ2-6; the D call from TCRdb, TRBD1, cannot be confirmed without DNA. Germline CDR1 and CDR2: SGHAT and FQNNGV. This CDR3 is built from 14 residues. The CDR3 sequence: CASSLDPRGSVLTF.

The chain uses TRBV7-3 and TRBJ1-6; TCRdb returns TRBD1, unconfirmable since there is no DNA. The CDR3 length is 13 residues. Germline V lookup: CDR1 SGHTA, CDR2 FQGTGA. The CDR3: CTSSLDINSPLHF.

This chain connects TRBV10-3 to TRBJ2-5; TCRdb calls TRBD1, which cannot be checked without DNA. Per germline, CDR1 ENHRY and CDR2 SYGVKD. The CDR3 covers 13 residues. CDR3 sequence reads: CAISTGVVETQYF.

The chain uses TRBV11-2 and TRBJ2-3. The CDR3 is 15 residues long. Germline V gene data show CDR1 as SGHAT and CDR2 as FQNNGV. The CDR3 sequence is CASSLPTSRPDTQYF.

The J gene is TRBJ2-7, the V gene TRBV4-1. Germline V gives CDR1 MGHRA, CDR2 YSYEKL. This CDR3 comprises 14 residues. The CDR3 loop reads CASSQERWTYEQYF.

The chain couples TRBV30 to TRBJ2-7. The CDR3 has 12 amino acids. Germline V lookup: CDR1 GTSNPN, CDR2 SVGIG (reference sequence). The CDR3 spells CAWSVPRREQYF.

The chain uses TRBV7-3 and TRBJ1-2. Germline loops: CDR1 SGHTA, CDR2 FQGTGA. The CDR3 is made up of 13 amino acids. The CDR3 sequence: CASSLRPLYGYTF.

The CDR3 loop is CASSIIAGSSYEQYF. The gene calls are TRBV7-9 and TRBJ2-7; TCRdb picks TRBD2, but there is no DNA to check that call. CDR1 is SEHNR, CDR2 FQNEAQ, per germline (reference sequence). The CDR3 extends over 15 amino acids.

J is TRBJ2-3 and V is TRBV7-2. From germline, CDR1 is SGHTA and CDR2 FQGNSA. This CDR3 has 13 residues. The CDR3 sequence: CASSPLMPDTQYF.

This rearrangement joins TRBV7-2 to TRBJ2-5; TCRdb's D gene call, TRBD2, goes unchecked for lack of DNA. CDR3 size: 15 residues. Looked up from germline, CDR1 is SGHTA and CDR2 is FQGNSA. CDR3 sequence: CASSFPRTSGETQYF. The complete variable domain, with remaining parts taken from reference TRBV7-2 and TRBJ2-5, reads GAGVSQSPSNKVTEKGKDVELRCDPISGHTALYWYRQSLGQGLEFLIYFQGNSAPDKSGLPSDRFSAERTGGSVSTLTIQRTQQEDSAVYLCASSFPRTSGETQYFGPGTRLLVL.